This paragraph reports one T cell receptor beta chain. Its matching antigen is unknown. The source of the sample is a study of OX40 agonist ivuxolimab in advanced cancers. Method: immunoSEQ multiplex PCR; TCRdb's copy keeps in-frame clones and lacks some. The data show fewer than 30,000 clones, with more than 75% seen just once and roughly a fifth held by the top ten. CDR3 length equals 15 residues. The V gene's germline CDR1 is SGHVS and CDR2 FNYEAQ. Germline trimming cut 5 bases from V and 0 bases from J; bases unmatched to any gene: 3. Findings and limits, study-wide: Doses of 0.1 to 3.0 mg/kg were accompanied by clonal expansion of CD4+ and CD8+ blood T cells by week 6.

The rearrangement uses TRBV7-6 and TRBJ1-4, with TRBD1 matching over 7 bases. Sequenced material: CD4+ or CD8+ T cells sorted from blood, taken in a trial of the OX40 agonist ivuxolimab. This sequence was found in an adult with an advanced solid tumor such as melanoma, head and neck, liver or kidney cancer. The CDR3 loop reads CASSQGQATNEKLFF. The DNA for the CDR3 is TGTGCCAGCAGCCAAGGACAGGCAACTAATGAAAAACTGTTTTTT.